The subject of this entry is one TCR beta chain. The record originates from a study of blood T cell repertoires in COVID-19. Data came from immunoSEQ multiplex PCR; TCRdb stores just in-frame clones and leaves some out. The repertoire consists of 450,000 to 500,000 clones, with around 85% occurring once and the leading ten covering roughly 3.2%. The germline gives CDR1 GTSNPN, CDR2 SVGIG (reference sequence). Trimming pared 0 bases from V and 6 bases from J, leaving 12 bases between. The CDR3 has 14 amino acids. The specimen was peripheral blood. The TCR sequence derives from a human donor in a cohort sampled during active COVID-19. The V gene is TRBV30, the J gene TRBJ1-5; the D is unclear. CDR3 sequence: CAWSVGGAGQPQHF. The CDR3 region has the DNA TGTGCCTGGAGTGTAGGAGGTGCTGGTCAGCCCCAGCATTTT.